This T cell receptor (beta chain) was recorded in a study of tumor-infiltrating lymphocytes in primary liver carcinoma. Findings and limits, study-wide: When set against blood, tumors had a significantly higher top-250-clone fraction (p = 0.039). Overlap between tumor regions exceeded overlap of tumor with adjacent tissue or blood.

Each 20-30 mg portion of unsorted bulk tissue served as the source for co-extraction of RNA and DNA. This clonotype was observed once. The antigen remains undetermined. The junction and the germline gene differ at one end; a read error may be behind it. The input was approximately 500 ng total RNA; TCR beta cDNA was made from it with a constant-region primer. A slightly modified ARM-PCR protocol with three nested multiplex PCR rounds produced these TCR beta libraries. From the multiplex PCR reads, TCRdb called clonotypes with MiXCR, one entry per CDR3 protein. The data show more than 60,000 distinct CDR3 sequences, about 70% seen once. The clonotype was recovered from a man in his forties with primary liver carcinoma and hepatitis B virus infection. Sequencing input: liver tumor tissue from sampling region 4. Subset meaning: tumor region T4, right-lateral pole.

The CDR3 sequence: CASSEMGGPRSTGTRYF. CDR3 nucleotides: TGTGCCAGCAGTGAAATGGGTGGGCCGAGGAGCACAGGTACGCGGTATTTT. This chain links TRBV6-1 with TRBJ2-3, with a possible D match to TRBD1 (5 bases). The CDR3 is made up of 17 amino acids. Germline V CDR1 and CDR2: MNHNS, SASEGT.